The 13 T cell receptor beta chains below come from one sample, sequenced in a study of blood T cell repertoires in COVID-19. Method: immunoSEQ multiplex PCR; TCRdb's copy keeps in-frame clones and lacks some. This sample carries roughly 160,000 clones, 87% of them seen once, and the ten largest clones take about 3.9%. The sequencing sample was made of peripheral blood. All receptors come from a woman aged 55-69 years who had recovered from COVID-19.

There are a few counts of this clone. The rearrangement links TRBV5-8 to TRBJ1-5; D uncertain. There are 15 residues in the CDR3. V was trimmed by 3 bases and J by 1 base, leaving 11 bases between them. CDR1 is SGHTS and CDR2 is YDEGEE in the germline V gene. The CDR3 region has the DNA TGTGCCAGCAGCTGGCAGGTCACAAGCAATCAGCCCCAGCATTTT. Translated, it gives CASSWQVTSNQPQHF.

The chain is built from TRBV19 and TRBJ1-1, with 9 nucleotides matching TRBD1. The trim removed 5 bases at V and 5 bases at J, leaving 9 bases unmatched. The CDR3 spans 15 residues. CDR1 is LNHDA and CDR2 is SQIVND in the germline V gene (reference sequence). As DNA, the CDR3 is TGTGCCAGTAGTTCAAACAGGGGGCGAGGAACTGAAGCTTTCTTT. As protein: CASSSNRGRGTEAFF.

The rearrangement uses TRBV4-3 and TRBJ1-2, with D tentatively TRBD1 (5 bases). V was trimmed by 4 bases and J by 5 bases, leaving 17 bases between them. Per the germline V gene, CDR1 is LGHNA and CDR2 is YSLEER. The CDR3 spans 15 residues. In DNA, the CDR3 is TGCGCCAGCAGCCCAACGGGGGAGCCTCGATATGGCTACACCTTC. Translated, it gives CASSPTGEPRYGYTF.

CDR3 in amino acids: CASRAGQGTNEKLFF. CDR3 coding DNA: TGTGCCAGCAGAGCCGGACAGGGCACTAATGAAAAACTGTTTTTT. The rearrangement uses TRBV27 and TRBJ1-4; 8 nucleotides align to TRBD1. The V and J ends lost 6 bases and 2 bases, in that order; junction bases with no gene match: 5. CDR1 MNHEY and CDR2 SMNVEV come from the germline V gene (reference sequence). This CDR3 has 15 amino acids.

The CDR3, as DNA: TGTGCCAGCAGCCAAGTGCAGAAAGAGACCCAGTACTTC. Translating gives CASSQVQKETQYF. This rearrangement joins TRBV3-1 (or the pseudogene TRBV3-2) to TRBJ2-5; D is ambiguous. With 1 base removed from V and 3 bases from J, the gap between germline ends came to 6 bases. Germline loops: CDR1 LGHDT, CDR2 YNNKEL (reference sequence). This CDR3 region has 13 residues.

This rearrangement joins TRBV5-1 to TRBJ1-1; a weak D match, TRBD1 (6 bases). CDR3 length: 14 residues. V lost 0 bases to trimming and J lost 3 bases, with 9 bases between them. In germline, CDR1 is SGHRS, CDR2 YFSETQ. The CDR3 DNA reads TGCGCCAGCAGCTTGGCACAGGGCCACACTGAAGCTTTCTTT. Protein product: CASSLAQGHTEAFF.

This clone was seen once. The chain has TRBV24-1 and TRBJ1-4; the match to TRBD1 covers 8 bases. The CDR3 is made up of 16 amino acids. J lost 8 bases, V lost 4 bases, and 11 bases had no gene match. The germline V gene has CDR1 KGHDR and CDR2 SFDVKD. In nucleotides, the CDR3 is TGTGCCACCAGTGACCCCGCGACAGGGGAAGGGGAAAAACTGTTTTTT. Translated: CATSDPATGEGEKLFF.

The genes are TRBV5-1 and TRBJ2-3; no clear D gene. Germline V gene data show CDR1 as SGHRS and CDR2 as YFSETQ. V lost 2 bases and J lost 0, with 4 bases in between. This CDR3 region has 13 residues. CDR3: CASSFPSTDTQYF. The CDR3 DNA sequence: TGCGCCAGCAGCTTTCCAAGCACAGATACGCAGTATTTT.

In this sample, this clone turned up a few times. The rearrangement links TRBV5-6 to TRBJ1-1; TRBD1 matches 9 bases. The ends lost 6 bases at V and 4 bases at J; junction bases unmatched: 7. Germline CDR1 SGHDT, CDR2 YYEEEE. The CDR3 runs 14 residues. The CDR3 protein is CASNRQGVFTEAFF. CDR3 DNA sequence: TGTGCCAGCAACCGACAGGGGGTGTTCACTGAAGCTTTCTTT.

This chain uses TRBV5-1 with TRBJ1-3; TRBD1 aligns across 7 bases. Looked up from germline, CDR1 is SGHRS and CDR2 is YFSETQ. Trimming took 1 base from V and 0 from J; bases not matched to a gene: 4. This CDR3 has 16 residues. Written as DNA, the CDR3 is TGCGCCAGCAGCTTGATGGGACAGAGCTCTGGAAACACCATATATTTT. This sequence encodes CASSLMGQSSGNTIYF.

The DNA of the CDR3 is TGTGCCAGCAGCCAAGCCCAATCTGGAAACACCATATATTTT. As protein: CASSQAQSGNTIYF. This rearrangement joins TRBV3-1 (or the pseudogene TRBV3-2) to TRBJ1-3; no reliable D call. The CDR3 covers 14 residues. Trimming shortened V by 1 base and J by 1 base, and 5 bases separated the two germline ends. Germline V lookup: CDR1 LGHDT, CDR2 YNNKEL (reference sequence).

The CDR3, as DNA: TGTGCCAGCGCCATGGACAGGGGATCCTACGAGCAGTACTTC. Translating gives CASAMDRGSYEQYF. V and J are TRBV6-5 and TRBJ2-7, with 9 bases lining up with TRBD1. V trimming: 8 bases; J trimming: 1 base; junction bases outside the gene matches: 6. There are 14 residues in the CDR3. Germline assignment: CDR1 MNHEY and CDR2 SVGAGI.

The V and J genes are TRBV28 and TRBJ1-2; D is undetermined. Looked up from germline, CDR1 is MDHEN and CDR2 is SYDVKM. Trimming stripped 4 bases from V and 1 base from J, with 10 bases between. The CDR3 runs 14 residues. CDR3 nucleotide sequence: TGTGCCAGCAGTTCGAGGGCGGGTAACTATGGCTACACCTTC. As protein: CASSSRAGNYGYTF.